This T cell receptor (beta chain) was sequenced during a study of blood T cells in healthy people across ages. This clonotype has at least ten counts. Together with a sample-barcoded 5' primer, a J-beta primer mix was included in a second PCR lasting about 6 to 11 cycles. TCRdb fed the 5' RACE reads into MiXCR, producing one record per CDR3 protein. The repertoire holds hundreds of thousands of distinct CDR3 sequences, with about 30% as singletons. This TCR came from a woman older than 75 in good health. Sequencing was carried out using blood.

The CDR3 here is CASSQGAGARGYTF. DNA of the CDR3: TGTGCCAGCAGCCAAGGCGCGGGGGCGCGTGGCTACACCTTC. The chain joins TRBV3-1 to TRBJ1-2, with D perhaps matching TRBD1 (6 bases). V was trimmed by 1 base and J by 7 bases, leaving 13 bases between them. The CDR3 runs to 14 residues. Looked up from germline, CDR1 is LGHDT and CDR2 is YNNKEL (reference sequence). Supplemented by reference TRBV3-1 and TRBJ1-2, the full variable domain reads DTAVSQTPKYLVTQMGNDKSIKCEQNLGHDTMYWYKQDSKKFLKIMFSYNNKELIINETVPNRFSPKSPDKAHLNLHINSLELGDSAVYFCASSQGAGARGYTFGSGTRLTVV.